This passage covers 18 T cell receptor beta chains from one sample sequenced in a study of graft-versus-host responses after intestinal transplantation. Sequencing used immunoSEQ multiplex PCR; TCRdb keeps in-frame clones, though not all of them. The repertoire holds about 90,000 clones, with roughly 91% as singletons. Their recognized antigens are unknown. This specimen consisted of unstimulated CD8+ T cells sorted from spleen or lymph node cells, obtained before transplant. The source of these receptors is a human donor who was the organ donor for an intestinal transplant.

This clone was observed a few times. The chain is built from TRBV5-6 and TRBJ2-7; 11 bases are shared with TRBD2. Germline V gene sequence: CDR1 SGHDT, CDR2 YYEEEE. This CDR3 is 16 amino acids long. Trimming took 2 bases from V and 3 from J; bases not matched to a gene: 7. The CDR3 is CASSFFGTSGGYEQYF. CDR3 coding DNA: TGTGCCAGCAGCTTCTTCGGGACTAGCGGAGGCTACGAGCAGTACTTC.

This rearrangement joins TRBV19 to TRBJ2-2; D gene ambiguous. CDR3 length: 14 residues. The germline CDR1 and CDR2 sequences are LNHDA and SQIVND (reference sequence). V shed 1 base and J shed 6 bases, with 9 bases lying between them. The CDR3 sequence: CASSIVQVPGELFF. The CDR3 nucleotides are TGTGCCAGTAGTATAGTCCAGGTCCCCGGGGAGCTGTTTTTT.

The chain carries TRBV19 and TRBJ2-4, with D possibly being TRBD2 (5 bases). Germline V lookup: CDR1 LNHDA, CDR2 SQIVND (reference sequence). The CDR3 runs to 17 residues. V lost 3 bases and J lost 1, with 16 bases in between. This CDR3 reads CASSILLAGGAKNIQYF. DNA for the CDR3: TGTGCCAGTAGTATTTTATTGGCCGGCGGGGCCAAAAACATTCAGTACTTC.

This chain joins TRBV4-2 and TRBJ1-5, with D possibly matching TRBD1 (5 bases). From germline, CDR1 is LGHNA and CDR2 YNFKEQ. V shed 1 base and J shed 3 bases, with 16 bases lying between them. This CDR3 spans 17 amino acids. The CDR3 DNA sequence: TGTGCCAGCAGCCAAGGGGCAGCGGCGGGGGTCAATCAGCCCCAGCATTTT. Amino acid sequence: CASSQGAAAGVNQPQHF.

V is TRBV2 and J is TRBJ1-1; weak D call: TRBD1 (6 bases). Germline V gene data show CDR1 as SNHLY and CDR2 as FYNNEI. This CDR3 is 15 amino acids long. V shed 8 bases and J shed 1 base, with 17 bases lying between them. The CDR3 DNA is TGTGCCAGCTGTCACCGGGACACGAGGAACACTGAAGCTTTCTTT. Protein: CASCHRDTRNTEAFF.

The chain links TRBV7-9 to TRBJ2-7; no clear D gene. CDR1 and CDR2 from the germline V gene are SEHNR and FQNEAQ (reference sequence). There are 15 residues in the CDR3. Trimming took off 5 bases at V and 4 bases at J, with 18 bases between the two ends. The CDR3 loop is CASSPSFSGAYEQYF. Here the CDR3 DNA reads TGTGCCAGCAGCCCCTCCTTCTCAGGCGCGTACGAGCAGTACTTC.

CDR3 in amino acids: CASSFEGDSYEQYF. The CDR3 DNA sequence: TGTGCCAGCAGTTTTGAGGGGGATTCCTACGAGCAGTACTTC. The V and J genes are TRBV27 and TRBJ2-7; tentative D call: TRBD1 (6 bases). Looked up from germline, CDR1 is MNHEY and CDR2 is SMNVEV (reference sequence). Trimming left V 3 bases short and J 1 base short, with 10 bases between. CDR3 length equals 14 residues.

This chain uses TRBV5-1 with TRBJ1-2; D possibly corresponds to TRBD1 (6 bases). V was trimmed by 4 bases and J by 3 bases, leaving 10 bases between them. CDR1 and CDR2 (germline): SGHRS, YFSETQ. The CDR3 totals 13 residues. The chain's CDR3 is CASSLQGHYGYTF. DNA of the CDR3: TGCGCCAGCAGCCTACAGGGTCACTATGGCTACACCTTC.

The CDR3 protein is CASTPDRGLSGYTF. The CDR3 bases are TGTGCCAGCACCCCGGACAGGGGGCTCAGTGGCTACACCTTC. The chain joins TRBV6-5 to TRBJ1-2; TRBD1 agrees at 11 bases. With V trimmed by 7 bases and J by 7 bases, 8 bases remained unmatched. The V gene's germline CDR1 is MNHEY and CDR2 SVGAGI. The CDR3 extends over 14 amino acids.

The chain uses TRBV9 and TRBJ1-1; D remains ambiguous. The CDR3 is 15 amino acids. CDR1 is SGDLS and CDR2 is YYNGEE in the germline V gene. Trimming took off 0 bases at V and 5 bases at J, with 14 bases between the two ends. CDR3 in DNA: TGTGCCAGCAGCGTAGGCGACGCGGCACAAACTGAAGCTTTCTTT. It yields the protein CASSVGDAAQTEAFF.

The rearrangement links TRBV27 to TRBJ2-1, with D possibly matching TRBD2 (6 bases). Germline CDR1 is MNHEY and CDR2 is SMNVEV (reference sequence). The CDR3 is 15 residues long. With 6 bases removed from V and 2 bases from J, the gap between germline ends came to 14 bases. CDR3 nucleotide sequence: TGTGCCAGCAGGGAGGGGTGGAAGACCTACAATGAGCAGTTCTTC. Encoded protein: CASREGWKTYNEQFF.

The chain is built from TRBV11-2 and TRBJ2-7, with 8 bases fitting TRBD2. The V gene's germline CDR1 is SGHAT and CDR2 FQNNGV. The CDR3 extends over 15 amino acids. After removal of 1 base from V and 3 bases from J, the junction contained 5 bases not matched to a gene. CDR3 bases: TGTGCCAGCAGCTTAGCGGGTAGCGGGAACTACGAGCAGTACTTC. Translating it yields CASSLAGSGNYEQYF.

The chain combines TRBV6-5 with TRBJ2-3, with TRBD2 matching over 7 bases. The germline CDR1 and CDR2 sequences are MNHEY and SVGAGI. This CDR3 region has 14 residues. V was pared by 5 bases and J by 3 bases, with 5 bases of the junction left unmatched. In DNA form, the CDR3 reads TGTGCCAGCAGTAACCTAGCGGCTACAGATACGCAGTATTTT. It translates to CASSNLAATDTQYF.

V and J are TRBV19 and TRBJ1-2; TRBD1 matches 7 bases. Unmatched junction bases numbered 3, after V lost 5 bases and J lost 3 bases. Germline V gives CDR1 LNHDA, CDR2 SQIVND (reference sequence). The CDR3 has 13 amino acids. The CDR3 nucleotides are TGTGCCAGTAGTTTCGGACAGGACTATGGCTACACCTTC. It encodes CASSFGQDYGYTF.

V and J are TRBV2 and TRBJ1-1; no clear D. Germline V gene data show CDR1 as SNHLY and CDR2 as FYNNEI. The V end was cut by 9 bases, the J end by 0 bases, with 17 bases between. The CDR3 sequence is 15 residues long. This CDR3 is CASERSPPMNTEAFF. CDR3 coding DNA: TGTGCCAGTGAGAGGAGTCCACCCATGAACACTGAAGCTTTCTTT.

The rearrangement links TRBV28 to TRBJ1-5; tentatively, D is TRBD1 (5 bases). This CDR3 comprises 14 residues. Trimming took 7 bases from V and 6 from J, leaving 16 bases between them. CDR1 MDHEN and CDR2 SYDVKM come from the germline V gene. CDR3 in amino acids: CASTHGGVGQPQHF. In DNA form, the CDR3 reads TGTGCCAGCACCCACGGAGGGGTGGGTCAGCCCCAGCATTTT.

V usage is TRBV4-2 and J usage is TRBJ2-1; D is possibly TRBD1 (5 bases). Germline values: CDR1 LGHNA, CDR2 YNFKEQ. The CDR3 spans 14 residues. With 8 bases removed from V and 3 bases from J, the gap between germline ends came to 14 bases. CDR3 sequence: CASGSRGFYNEQFF. In DNA, the CDR3 is TGTGCCAGCGGCTCTAGGGGCTTCTACAATGAGCAGTTCTTC.

The gene calls are TRBV7-6 and TRBJ1-2, with 9 bases that match TRBD1. Germline loops: CDR1 SGHVS, CDR2 FNYEAQ. The V segment lost 5 bases and the J segment 6 bases; nucleotides outside the gene matches: 7. This CDR3 has 14 amino acids. In DNA form, the CDR3 reads TGTGCCAGCAGCGAAGAGGGACAGGGTGATGGCTACACCTTC. This codes for CASSEEGQGDGYTF. The whole variable domain, filled in from reference TRBV7-6 and TRBJ1-2, reads GAGVSQSPRYKVTKRGQDVALRCDPISGHVSLYWYRQALGQGPEFLTYFNYEAQQDKSGLPNDRFSAERPEGSISTLTIQRTEQRDSAMYRCASSEEGQGDGYTFGSGTRLTVV.